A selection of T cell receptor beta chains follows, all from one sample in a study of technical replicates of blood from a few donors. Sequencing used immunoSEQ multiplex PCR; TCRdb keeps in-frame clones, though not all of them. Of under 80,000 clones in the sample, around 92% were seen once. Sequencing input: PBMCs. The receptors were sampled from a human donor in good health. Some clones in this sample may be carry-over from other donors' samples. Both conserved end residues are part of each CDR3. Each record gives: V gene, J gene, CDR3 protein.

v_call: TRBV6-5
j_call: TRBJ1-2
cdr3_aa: CASWTGARYGYTF

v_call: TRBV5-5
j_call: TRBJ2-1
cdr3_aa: CASSLVLDNEQFF

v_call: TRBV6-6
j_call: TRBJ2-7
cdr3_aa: CASSFRPGQGIEQYF

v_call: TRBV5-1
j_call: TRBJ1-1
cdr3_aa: CASSGGTGTMNTEAFF

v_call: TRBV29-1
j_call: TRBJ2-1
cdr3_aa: CSVESVQPNSYNEQFF

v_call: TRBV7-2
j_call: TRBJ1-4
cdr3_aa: CASSPGDLREKLFF

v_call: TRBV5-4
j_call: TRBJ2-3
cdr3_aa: CASSLGGGKDTQYF

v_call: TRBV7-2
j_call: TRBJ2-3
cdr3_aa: CASSLRRGGGTDTQYF

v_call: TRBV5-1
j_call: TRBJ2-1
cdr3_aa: CASALIAGGSPWLGYNEQFF

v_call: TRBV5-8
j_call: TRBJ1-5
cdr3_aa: CASSPDRGQPQHF

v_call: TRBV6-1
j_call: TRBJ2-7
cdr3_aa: CASGLADNYEQYF

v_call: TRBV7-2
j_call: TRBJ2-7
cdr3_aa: CASSAPSGGAYEQYF

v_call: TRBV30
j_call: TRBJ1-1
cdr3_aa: CAWRGDRRNTEAFF

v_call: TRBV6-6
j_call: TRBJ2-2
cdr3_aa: CASSNSGGGTGELFF

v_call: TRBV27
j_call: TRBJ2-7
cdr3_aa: CASRPGQGSYEQYF

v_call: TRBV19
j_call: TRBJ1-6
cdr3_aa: CASSRGDLDNSPLHF

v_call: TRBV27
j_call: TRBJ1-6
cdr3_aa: CASRWTGENSPLHF

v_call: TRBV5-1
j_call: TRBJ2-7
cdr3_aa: CASSPDVLAGATVQYF

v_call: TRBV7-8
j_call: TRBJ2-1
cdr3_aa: CASSLARLAGASSYNEQFF

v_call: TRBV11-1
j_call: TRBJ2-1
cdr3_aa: CASSPWTSGYNEQFF

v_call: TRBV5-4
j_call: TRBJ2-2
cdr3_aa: CASTQTGTGLVGELFF

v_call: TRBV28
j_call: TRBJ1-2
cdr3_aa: CASSPGVQSYGYTF

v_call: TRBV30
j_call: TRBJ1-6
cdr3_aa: CAWSDGTSLYNSPLHF

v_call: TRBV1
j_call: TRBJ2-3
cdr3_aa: CTSSQGLKAGADTQYF

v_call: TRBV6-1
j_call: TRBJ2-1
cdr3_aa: CASSAVNNEQFF

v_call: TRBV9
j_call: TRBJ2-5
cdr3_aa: CASSVGGRGWTQYF

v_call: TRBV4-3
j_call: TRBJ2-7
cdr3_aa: CASSQAYEGNYEQYF

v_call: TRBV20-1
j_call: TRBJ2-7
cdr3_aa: CSASGLQQYF

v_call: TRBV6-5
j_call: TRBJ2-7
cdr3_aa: CASSYQRGYEQYF

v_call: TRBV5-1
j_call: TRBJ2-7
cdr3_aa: CASSLGQGAYEQYF

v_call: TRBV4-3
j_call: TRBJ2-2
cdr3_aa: CASSQDRAGWGELFF

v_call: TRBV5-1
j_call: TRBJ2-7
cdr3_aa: CASSSTSGGTFHEQYF

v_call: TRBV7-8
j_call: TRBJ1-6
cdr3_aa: CASSREALYNSPLHF